This T cell receptor (beta chain) derives from a study of cytotoxic CD8 clonotypes in ibrutinib-treated CLL. Study as a whole: By median roughly 74 months, about 12 had progressed and approximately 15 stayed remitted; responses had been 2 complete and roughly 24 partial. Sample averages reached hundreds of thousands of productive templates and tens of thousands of productive rearrangements. Study results and limitations: Baseline values of clonality outstripped age-matched healthy donors and followed circulating CD8+ T-cell counts.

In regard to this clone: No antigen is known for it.

Sequencing sought depths of 1 in 200,000 to 1 in 1 million T cells. Profiling relied on immunoSEQ multiplex PCR, and the TCRdb table lists in-frame clones only, not all of them. The sample records 13,000 to 15,000 clones, around 68% being singletons. This receptor was taken from a human donor with chronic lymphocytic leukemia. The sample here was PBMCs, taken before ibrutinib treatment.

The CDR3 DNA follows: TGTGCCAGCACGGACAACTACGAGCAGTACTTC. It yields the protein CASTDNYEQYF. The chain links TRBV6-5 to TRBJ2-7, with a possible D match to TRBD1 (5 bases). The germline V gene encodes CDR1 MNHEY and CDR2 SVGAGI. This CDR3 region has 11 residues. Trimming took 7 bases from V and 3 from J, leaving 7 bases between them.